This T cell receptor beta chain was documented in a study of blood T cell repertoires in COVID-19. About the research overall: In each case, the material was cDNA or gDNA derived from T cells, B-cell-depleted T cells, or PBMCs.

TCRdb's copy holds only in-frame clones and misses some; the assay was immunoSEQ multiplex PCR. Here the sample spans hundreds of thousands of clones, around 90% being singletons. The sequencing input was peripheral blood. The receptor was derived from a woman aged 50 to 65 with COVID-19, enrolled during active disease.

The CDR3 nucleotides are TGTGCCAGCAGTCCCCGGGGACAGGGGGGTCAGCCCCAGCATTTT. The encoded protein is CASSPRGQGGQPQHF. The V gene is TRBV27, the J gene TRBJ1-5; 11 bases map to TRBD1. The CDR3 has 15 amino acids. Germline assignment: CDR1 MNHEY and CDR2 SMNVEV (reference sequence). The junction had 6 bases not matched to a gene; V was cut back by 5 bases and J by 6 bases.